This TCR beta chain was retrieved from a study of Ad26.COV2.S vaccination and SARS-CoV-2 variants. Background on the study: Donor had been placed in the Ad26.COV2.S arm of the COV1001 trial. By the intramuscular route, Ad26.COV2.S was given once, or twice 56 days apart.

On this clone itself: The antigen is not known. The same CDR3 is also encoded by other DNA sequences in this sample.

Germline V lookup: CDR1 WSHSY, CDR2 SAAADI. This CDR3 spans 12 amino acids. V was trimmed by 6 bases and J by 5 bases, leaving 10 bases between them. Regarding the study as a whole: Substantial breadth in spike-specific CD8+ and CD4+ T cell responses was reportedly seen after vaccination.

As to treatment: 15 to 20 received Ad26.COV2.S at low or high dose, single or two shots; five or six received placebo; per-sample allocation not given. Specimens were obtained on day 63 following the first vaccine or placebo injection. The donor's status was that of an adult aged 18-55 years in Boston. The assay was immunoSEQ multiplex PCR, and TCRdb's table has in-frame clones only and misses some. This sample carries around 300,000 clones, approximately 87% of them seen once, and the ten largest clones take 5% to 6.5%. The sample in question was peripheral blood, obtained in a trial of Ad26.COV2.S vaccine versus placebo. The TCR was taken from a person between 18 and 59 years old who received the Ad26.COV2.S COVID-19 vaccine or a placebo. The V call is TRBV10-2, the J call TRBJ1-2; tentative D call: TRBD1 (5 bases). In DNA, the CDR3 is TGCGCCAGCAGGCAGGGTGCTTATGGCTACACCTTC. Translation: CASRQGAYGYTF.